Listed here are 28 T cell receptor beta chains from one sample, sequenced in a study of blood T cell repertoires in COVID-19. TCRdb keeps only in-frame clones here, not all; method: immunoSEQ multiplex PCR. Among about 180,000 clones listed, 80% to 90% were seen once. The sample taken for sequencing was peripheral blood. The receptors here all came from a woman in her 70s with COVID-19, enrolled during active disease.

The rearrangement joins TRBV2 to TRBJ1-2; D unclear. CDR3 length: 14 amino acids. Trimming shortened V by 7 bases and J by 2 bases, and 14 bases separated the two germline ends. Per germline, CDR1 SNHLY and CDR2 FYNNEI. CDR3 region: CASMLLTVNYGYTF. DNA of the CDR3: TGTGCCAGCATGCTCCTAACAGTAAACTATGGCTACACCTTC.

This clone has only a few counts. The V gene is TRBV20-1, the J gene TRBJ1-1; perhaps TRBD1 as D (5 bases). This CDR3 spans 11 amino acids. Looked up from germline, CDR1 is DFQATT and CDR2 is SNEGSKA (reference sequence). The CDR3 coding sequence is TGCAGCGCTGTCAGGGCTCCGGAAGCTTTCTTT. Encoded protein: CSAVRAPEAFF.

The CDR3 nucleotides are TGCGCCAGCAGCCCGGGCGTAGGGGGAAACACCGGGGAGCTGTTTTTT. The encoded protein is CASSPGVGGNTGELFF. The rearrangement uses TRBV5-1 and TRBJ2-2; TRBD1 might be the D (6 bases). The V end was cut by 4 bases, the J end by 2 bases, with 15 bases between. The V gene's germline CDR1 is SGHRS and CDR2 YFSETQ. This CDR3 has 16 amino acids. The variable domain in full, completed from reference TRBV5-1 and TRBJ2-2, reads KAGVTQTPRYLIKTRGQQVTLSCSPISGHRSVSWYQQTPGQGLQFLFEYFSETQRNKGNFPGRFSGRQFSNSRSEMNVSTLELGDSALYLCASSPGVGGNTGELFFGEGSRLTVL.

The chain recombines TRBV7-8 with TRBJ2-1, with D maybe TRBD2 (5 bases). This CDR3 spans 16 amino acids. Germline values: CDR1 SGHVS, CDR2 FQNEAQ. V gave up 5 bases and J gave up 0 bases, with 14 bases separating them. CDR3 region: CASSPWTESSYNEQFF. CDR3 sequence (DNA): TGTGCCAGCAGCCCTTGGACTGAAAGCTCCTACAATGAGCAGTTCTTC.

This chain uses TRBV5-8 with TRBJ1-5, with 8 bases fitting TRBD1. CDR3 size: 18 residues. Per the germline V gene, CDR1 is SGHTS and CDR2 is YDEGEE. V gave up 3 bases and J gave up 0 bases; unmatched junction bases: 11. The chain's CDR3 is CASSSRTGIVDSNQPQHF. The CDR3 nucleotides read TGTGCCAGCAGCTCGCGGACAGGGATTGTCGATAGCAATCAGCCCCAGCATTTT.

The J gene is TRBJ2-6, the V gene TRBV6-1; no reliable D call. This CDR3 spans 13 amino acids. Germline V CDR1 and CDR2: MNHNS, SASEGT. V dropped 3 bases and J dropped 4 bases, with 4 bases sitting between them. The CDR3 nucleotides read TGTGCCAGCAGTGACAGGGGGGCCAACGTCCTGACTTTC. Translating gives CASSDRGANVLTF.

The rearrangement uses TRBV19 and TRBJ1-5, with D perhaps matching TRBD1 (5 bases). Germline assignment: CDR1 LNHDA and CDR2 SQIVND (reference sequence). V lost 1 base, J lost 5 bases, and 12 bases lay in between. The CDR3 is made up of 15 amino acids. The CDR3 is CASSIGQGGDQPQHF. The CDR3 DNA reads as TGTGCCAGTAGTATAGGCCAGGGCGGTGATCAGCCCCAGCATTTT.

The chain carries TRBV7-9 and TRBJ1-6; D remains ambiguous. The CDR3 length is 15 residues. V was shortened by 6 bases and J by 7 bases, with 16 bases between the two germline ends. CDR1 SEHNR and CDR2 FQNEAQ come from the germline V gene (reference sequence). The CDR3 region is CASSSPGPGNSPLHF. For the CDR3, the DNA is TGTGCCAGCAGTTCACCGGGCCCGGGAAATTCACCCCTCCACTTT.

The V gene is TRBV6-5, the J gene TRBJ1-5; D gene unclear. This CDR3 has 13 residues. V lost 5 bases to trimming and J lost 5 bases, with 10 bases between them. CDR1 is MNHEY and CDR2 is SVGAGI in the germline V gene. The CDR3 DNA follows: TGTGCCAGCAGTCCGCCGGGTCATCAGCCCCAGCATTTT. As protein: CASSPPGHQPQHF.

The chain uses TRBV2 and TRBJ2-7; 10 nucleotides agree with TRBD1. Germline trimming cut 8 bases from V and 4 bases from J; bases unmatched to any gene: 5. CDR1 and CDR2 from the germline V gene are SNHLY and FYNNEI. The CDR3 is 13 residues long. CDR3 residues: CASGGDRGYEQYF. The CDR3 nucleotides are TGTGCCAGCGGAGGGGACAGGGGTTACGAGCAGTACTTC.

The V and J genes are TRBV23-1 and TRBJ2-3; 7 bases are shared with TRBD1. TRBV23-1 is flagged as an ORF with uncertain function. This CDR3 contains 16 residues. V dropped 1 base and J dropped 3; count of bases not matched to a gene: 7. Here the CDR3 DNA reads TGCGCCAGCAGTCAATTAAGGGGGCTGGGGACAGATACGCAGTATTTT. This codes for CASSQLRGLGTDTQYF.

This chain links TRBV19 with TRBJ2-3, with 11 bases fitting TRBD2. This CDR3 has 13 amino acids. CDR1 is LNHDA and CDR2 is SQIVND in the germline V gene (reference sequence). With 6 bases clipped from V and 4 bases from J, the junction kept 0 bases outside the gene matches. The CDR3 spells CASRLAGADTQYF. The CDR3 bases are TGTGCCAGTAGACTAGCGGGAGCAGATACGCAGTATTTT.

The chain recombines TRBV15 with TRBJ2-3; 10 nucleotides agree with TRBD2. The CDR3 runs to 14 residues. J was trimmed by 4 bases and V by 6 bases; bases with no gene match: 4. Germline V gene sequence: CDR1 LNHNV, CDR2 YYDKDF (reference sequence). The CDR3 DNA reads TGTGCCACCAGTAAGCGGGAGGGCTCAGATACGCAGTATTTT. It is translated as CATSKREGSDTQYF.

V and J are TRBV14 and TRBJ1-1; D gene uncertain. Trimming shortened V by 2 bases and J by 2 bases, and 6 bases separated the two germline ends. The CDR3 has 13 amino acids. Germline V CDR1 and CDR2: SGHDN, FVKESK. The CDR3 spells CASSQQANTEAFF. The CDR3 DNA follows: TGTGCCAGCAGCCAACAAGCAAACACTGAAGCTTTCTTT.

The rearrangement links TRBV24-1 to TRBJ1-2, with D uncertain. V was shortened by 2 bases and J by 3 bases, with 12 bases between the two germline ends. This CDR3 region has 15 residues. From germline, CDR1 is KGHDR and CDR2 SFDVKD. The DNA of the CDR3 is TGTGCCACCAGTGATTCTGGAGGGCAGGACTATGGCTACACCTTC. It is translated as CATSDSGGQDYGYTF.

This clone was observed a single time. V usage is TRBV7-3 and J usage is TRBJ1-5; perhaps TRBD1 as D (5 bases). Germline loops: CDR1 SGHTA, CDR2 FQGTGA. V was cut by 1 base and J by 3 bases, with 19 bases left in between. CDR3 length equals 18 residues. CDR3 region: CASSLSLDTILINQPQHF. The CDR3 DNA reads as TGTGCCAGCAGCTTAAGCTTGGACACTATTTTAATCAATCAGCCCCAGCATTTT.

V usage is TRBV7-8 and J usage is TRBJ1-1; no clear D. Between the trimmed V and J ends, which lost 8 bases and 3 bases, there was a span of 16 bases. The CDR3 consists of 14 residues. CDR1 and CDR2 from the germline V gene are SGHVS and FQNEAQ. CDR3 bases: TGTGCCAGCGGAGGTGCGTTGGTGGACACTGAAGCTTTCTTT. Its translation is CASGGALVDTEAFF.

The chain couples TRBV7-2 to TRBJ1-5; tentative D call: TRBD1 (5 bases). With 5 bases removed from V and 4 bases from J, the gap between germline ends came to 12 bases. The CDR3 has 14 amino acids. The germline CDR1 and CDR2 sequences are SGHTA and FQGNSA. Here the CDR3 reads CASSRQGFNQPQHF. Here the CDR3 DNA reads TGTGCCAGCAGCCGGCAGGGATTTAATCAGCCCCAGCATTTT.

The sample holds one count of this clone. The V gene is TRBV5-1, the J gene TRBJ2-7; 10 nucleotides align to TRBD1. V gave up 4 bases and J gave up 2 bases; unmatched junction bases: 12. Germline-derived CDR1 and CDR2 are SGHRS and YFSETQ. The CDR3 spans 17 residues. CDR3 sequence reads: CASSIAPDRGRTYEQYF. The CDR3 nucleotides read TGCGCCAGCAGCATAGCACCGGACAGGGGGAGGACCTACGAGCAGTACTTC.

The sample holds one count of this clone. The rearrangement joins TRBV6-5 to TRBJ1-2; weak D call: TRBD1 (5 bases). CDR3 length equals 14 residues. The ends were cut back, 8 bases at V and 1 base at J, with 14 bases in the middle. The germline CDR1 and CDR2 sequences are MNHEY and SVGAGI. CDR3 DNA sequence: TGTGCCAGCTTGGGGCAGTTCATTAACTATGGCTACACCTTC. Translating it yields CASLGQFINYGYTF.

For the CDR3, the DNA is TGTGCCACCAGCAGACAGAGCATAGGGACAGGGAAAGGCTACACCTTC. Protein product: CATSRQSIGTGKGYTF. The chain links TRBV15 to TRBJ1-2; 9 nucleotides align to TRBD1. Germline CDR1 and CDR2: LNHNV and YYDKDF (reference sequence). The CDR3 is 16 amino acids. J lost 8 bases, V lost 2 bases, and 12 bases had no gene match.

This chain uses TRBV30 with TRBJ2-2, with D hard to call. This CDR3 has 15 amino acids. V was shortened by 2 bases and J by 6 bases, with 16 bases between the two germline ends. Germline-derived CDR1 and CDR2 are GTSNPN and SVGIG (reference sequence). CDR3 DNA sequence: TGTGCCTGGAGTTCTGATTTTGCGATCCCCGGGGAGCTGTTTTTT. Protein: CAWSSDFAIPGELFF.

The rearrangement uses TRBV6-5 and TRBJ2-1, with 10 positions matching TRBD2. There are 15 residues in the CDR3. Germline CDR1 MNHEY, CDR2 SVGAGI. Trimming removed 6 bases from V and 5 bases from J; junction bases left unmatched: 7. In DNA form, the CDR3 reads TGTGCCAGCAGGCCTAGCGGGAGTTTCCACAATGAGCAGTTCTTC. Protein sequence: CASRPSGSFHNEQFF.

This chain uses TRBV6-4 with TRBJ2-2, with D possibly matching TRBD1 (5 bases). Germline CDR1 and CDR2: MRHNA and SNTAGT. V dropped 6 bases and J dropped 2 bases, with 7 bases sitting between them. This CDR3 has 13 residues. Here the CDR3 reads CASRGHNTGELFF. The CDR3 nucleotides read TGTGCCAGCAGAGGACACAACACCGGGGAGCTGTTTTTT.

This clone was observed a handful of times. The gene calls are TRBV5-4 and TRBJ2-7; 7 bases fit TRBD2. In germline, CDR1 is SGHNT, CDR2 YYREEE (reference sequence). Losses at the gene ends were 4 bases for V and 0 bases for J; bases not matched to a gene: 13. CDR3 length: 17 residues. CDR3 bases: TGTGCCAGCAGCCCCTCCCTGGCGGGAGAGAGCTCCTACGAGCAGTACTTC. The encoded protein is CASSPSLAGESSYEQYF.

The chain carries TRBV5-5 and TRBJ1-2, with TRBD1 matching over 11 bases. The junction had 8 bases not matched to a gene; V was cut back by 7 bases and J by 6 bases. Germline-derived CDR1 and CDR2 are SGHKS and YYEKEE (reference sequence). The CDR3 spans 14 residues. The CDR3 nucleotides are TGTGCCAGCCGTCGGCCGGGACAGGGGGATGGCTACACCTTC. This codes for CASRRPGQGDGYTF.

The V call is TRBV3-1 (or the pseudogene TRBV3-2), the J call TRBJ1-6, with 7 bases matching TRBD1. Germline values: CDR1 LGHDT, CDR2 YNNKEL (reference sequence). CDR3 length equals 14 residues. With 5 bases clipped from V and 4 bases from J, the junction kept 2 bases outside the gene matches. The CDR3: CASSVGQYNSPLHF. In nucleotides, the CDR3 is TGTGCCAGCAGCGTGGGACAGTATAATTCACCCCTCCACTTT.

V gene TRBV20-1 combines with J gene TRBJ2-3, with D maybe TRBD2 (5 bases). Between the trimmed V and J ends, which lost 5 bases and 6 bases, there was a span of 9 bases. Per the germline V gene, CDR1 is DFQATT and CDR2 is SNEGSKA (reference sequence). The CDR3 length is 11 residues. The CDR3 DNA reads as TGCAGTGCTCAACTAGAGGATACGCAGTATTTT. Translation: CSAQLEDTQYF.